This T cell receptor beta chain was captured in a study of T-cell reconstitution after alpha-beta-depleted transplantation in children. It was with unique molecular identifiers that the TCRbeta library was prepared. TCRdb re-analysed the PCR reads in MiXCR, keeping a single row per CDR3 protein. The sample lists some 600,000 distinct CDR3 sequences; around a sixth were seen once. This clonotype has at least ten counts. The starting material was PBMCs from the stem cell graft donor, obtained from the stem cell graft. This clonotype was obtained from a human donor who donated a stem cell graft to a child with acute myeloid leukemia.

In DNA form, the CDR3 reads TGCAGTGCCGCCCGCCGAGCGGGGGAAGAGACCCAGTACTTC. Translated, it gives CSAARRAGEETQYF. The rearrangement joins TRBV20-1 to TRBJ2-5, with TRBD2 identical over 8 bases. The CDR3 consists of 14 residues. V shed 6 bases and J 3 bases; nucleotides not matched to a gene: 9. CDR1 is DFQATT, CDR2 SNEGSKA, per germline (reference sequence).